Listed below are T cell receptor beta chains from one sample, sequenced in a study of T-cell memory formation after mild COVID-19. TCRdb recomputed calls from the 5' RACE reads with MiXCR, one row per CDR3 protein. The data show some 340,000 distinct CDR3 sequences, over 10% seen once. The specimen was PBMCs or a T cell subset sorted from them (not recorded which). The source of these receptors is a man younger than 30 who had mild COVID-19 (a few samples of this study predate the infection). Cell type and time point are not known. CDR3s include the opening cysteine and the closing phenylalanine or tryptophan. Each record gives: clone size, J gene, V gene, D gene, CDR3 DNA, CDR3 protein. D genes are given only for firm matches. Only part of the rows carry a size: once, few, many, or a class if the clone is expanded.

clone size: few; J gene: TRBJ1-4; V gene: TRBV7-2; D gene: .; CDR3 DNA: TGTGCCAGCAGCTCCGGACTAGCGGGGGATCTTAATGAAAAACTGTTTTTT; CDR3 protein: CASSSGLAGDLNEKLFF
clone size: many; J gene: TRBJ1-6; V gene: TRBV7-2; D gene: TRBD1; CDR3 DNA: TGTGCCAGCAGCTTTCCCGGCAGGGGGTTCAATTCACCCCTCCACTTT; CDR3 protein: CASSFPGRGFNSPLHF
clone size: few; J gene: TRBJ2-1; V gene: TRBV20-1; D gene: TRBD1; CDR3 DNA: TGCAGTGCTAGAGAAGACAGGGGGCGGTCCTACAATGAGCAGTTCTTC; CDR3 protein: CSAREDRGRSYNEQFF
clone size: few; J gene: TRBJ2-3; V gene: TRBV10-2; D gene: .; CDR3 DNA: TGCGCCAGCAGTGAGCCGGCCGCACTCCCCCTCACAGATACGCAGTATTTT; CDR3 protein: CASSEPAALPLTDTQYF
clone size: .; J gene: TRBJ1-2; V gene: TRBV7-2; D gene: .; CDR3 DNA: TGTGCCAGCAGCTTAGCGGCTCTACAGGGTTATGGCTACACCTTC; CDR3 protein: CASSLAALQGYGYTF
clone size: .; J gene: TRBJ2-3; V gene: TRBV5-6; D gene: .; CDR3 DNA: TGTGCCAGCAGCTTGTCCCTGACCCGGTTGGGCACAGATACGCAGTATTTT; CDR3 protein: CASSLSLTRLGTDTQYF
clone size: .; J gene: TRBJ2-5; V gene: TRBV5-6; D gene: .; CDR3 DNA: TGTGCCAGCAGCTTGGCCTGGGGAGAGACCCAGTACTTC; CDR3 protein: CASSLAWGETQYF
clone size: many; J gene: TRBJ1-2; V gene: TRBV20-1; D gene: .; CDR3 DNA: TGCAGTGCTAGAGATTCCGGGGTCTACTACACCTTC; CDR3 protein: CSARDSGVYYTF
clone size: .; J gene: TRBJ2-6; V gene: TRBV24-1; D gene: .; CDR3 DNA: TGTGCCACCAGTGATCGGGGGAGAGGGGCCAACGTCCTGACTTTC; CDR3 protein: CATSDRGRGANVLTF
clone size: .; J gene: TRBJ2-7; V gene: TRBV24-1; D gene: TRBD1; CDR3 DNA: TGTGCCACCAGTGAAACCGGACAGGGGAGGTTTTGTTCCTACGAGCAGTACTTC; CDR3 protein: CATSETGQGRFCSYEQYF
clone size: .; J gene: TRBJ2-2; V gene: TRBV5-4; D gene: .; CDR3 DNA: TGTGCCAGCAGCAGGGGGGAGACCGGGGAGCTGTTTTTT; CDR3 protein: CASSRGETGELFF
clone size: .; J gene: TRBJ1-1; V gene: TRBV6-1; D gene: TRBD1; CDR3 DNA: TGTGCCAGCAGTGAATGGGGACAGGGCCCCTCGAACACTGAAGCTTTCTTT; CDR3 protein: CASSEWGQGPSNTEAFF
clone size: few; J gene: TRBJ1-4; V gene: TRBV6-6; D gene: .; CDR3 DNA: TGTGCCAGCGGCGTGTCAGCAGAAAAACTGTTTTTT; CDR3 protein: CASGVSAEKLFF
clone size: .; J gene: TRBJ2-5; V gene: TRBV29-1; D gene: .; CDR3 DNA: TGCAGCGTTGACGCGTCCGTGGAGACCCAGTACTTC; CDR3 protein: CSVDASVETQYF
clone size: .; J gene: TRBJ2-5; V gene: TRBV20-1; D gene: .; CDR3 DNA: TGCAGTGCTAGGATCACTGGCAGGCAAGAGACCCAGTACTTC; CDR3 protein: CSARITGRQETQYF
clone size: .; J gene: TRBJ2-3; V gene: TRBV5-1; D gene: .; CDR3 DNA: TGCGCCAGCAGCAACCCGGAGCGGGGCACAGATACGCAGTATTTT; CDR3 protein: CASSNPERGTDTQYF
clone size: many; J gene: TRBJ1-1; V gene: TRBV20-1; D gene: .; CDR3 DNA: TGCAGTGCTAGATTCGGGTCAGGGCCCACTGAAGCTTTCTTT; CDR3 protein: CSARFGSGPTEAFF
clone size: few; J gene: TRBJ1-1; V gene: TRBV20-1; D gene: .; CDR3 DNA: TGCAGTGCTAGAGCGACGGGGAACACTGAAGCTTTCTTT; CDR3 protein: CSARATGNTEAFF
clone size: many; J gene: TRBJ2-7; V gene: TRBV5-1; D gene: TRBD1; CDR3 DNA: TGCGCCAGCAGCCCGGGTTTGATTGTGACAGGGGAGCAGTACTTC; CDR3 protein: CASSPGLIVTGEQYF
clone size: few; J gene: TRBJ2-5; V gene: TRBV27; D gene: .; CDR3 DNA: TGTGCCAGCAGTTTATCGATGAGGGAGGAGACCCAGTACTTC; CDR3 protein: CASSLSMREETQYF
clone size: .; J gene: TRBJ2-3; V gene: TRBV29-1; D gene: TRBD2; CDR3 DNA: TGCAGCGTTGAAGATAGCGGGTTTAGCACAGATACGCAGTATTTT; CDR3 protein: CSVEDSGFSTDTQYF
clone size: .; J gene: TRBJ2-3; V gene: TRBV24-1; D gene: TRBD2; CDR3 DNA: TGTGCCACCAGTGATAGTCTAGCGGCTAGCACAGATACGCAGTATTTT; CDR3 protein: CATSDSLAASTDTQYF
clone size: few; J gene: TRBJ2-6; V gene: TRBV20-1; D gene: .; CDR3 DNA: TGCAGTGCCCCAGGGTATGGGGGGGCCAACGTCCTGACTTTC; CDR3 protein: CSAPGYGGANVLTF
clone size: .; J gene: TRBJ1-2; V gene: TRBV12-3/TRBV12-4; D gene: .; CDR3 DNA: TGTGCCAGCAGTTTTTTGAGCCCGGACTCCTATGGCTACACCTTC; CDR3 protein: CASSFLSPDSYGYTF
clone size: .; J gene: TRBJ2-5; V gene: TRBV12-3/TRBV12-4; D gene: TRBD2; CDR3 DNA: TGTGCCAGCAGTCACTTAGCGGGTGGTGGGAGTCCAGAGACCCAGTACTTC; CDR3 protein: CASSHLAGGGSPETQYF
clone size: few; J gene: TRBJ2-1; V gene: TRBV7-9; D gene: TRBD1; CDR3 DNA: TGTGCCAGCAGCTTAGCGGTGACAGGGGTACGTCCAAATGAGCAGTTCTTC; CDR3 protein: CASSLAVTGVRPNEQFF
clone size: few; J gene: TRBJ1-2; V gene: TRBV28; D gene: TRBD1; CDR3 DNA: TGTGCCAGCAGTACAAAACAGGGGGCTTACTATGGCTACACCTTC; CDR3 protein: CASSTKQGAYYGYTF
clone size: many; J gene: TRBJ1-2; V gene: TRBV12-3/TRBV12-4; D gene: .; CDR3 DNA: TGTGCCAGCAGTTCCTCGGGAGGTATAAACTATGGCTACACCTTC; CDR3 protein: CASSSSGGINYGYTF
clone size: once; J gene: TRBJ1-1; V gene: TRBV23-1; D gene: .; CDR3 DNA: TGCGCCAGCAGTCAATTGAAAGAAGCTTTCTTT; CDR3 protein: CASSQLKEAFF
clone size: few; J gene: TRBJ2-5; V gene: TRBV3-1; D gene: TRBD2; CDR3 DNA: TGTGCCAGCAGGCGGACTAGCGGGGGCCTCCAAGAGACCCAGTACTTC; CDR3 protein: CASRRTSGGLQETQYF
clone size: few; J gene: TRBJ2-1; V gene: TRBV5-1; D gene: TRBD2; CDR3 DNA: TGCGCCAGCAGCTTGTTCGCTAGCGGGGGTGCCCTCAATGAGCAGTTCTTC; CDR3 protein: CASSLFASGGALNEQFF
clone size: once; J gene: TRBJ1-1; V gene: TRBV29-1; D gene: TRBD1; CDR3 DNA: TGCAGCGCGACAGGGTACACTGAAGCTTTCTTT; CDR3 protein: CSATGYTEAFF
clone size: .; J gene: TRBJ1-2; V gene: TRBV12-3/TRBV12-4; D gene: TRBD1; CDR3 DNA: TGTGCCAGCAGCCCTAACAGGGGCTATGGCTACACCTTC; CDR3 protein: CASSPNRGYGYTF
clone size: .; J gene: TRBJ1-1; V gene: TRBV5-1; D gene: .; CDR3 DNA: TGCGCCAGCAGCTTACGGGCGGATATGAACACTGAAGCTTTCTTT; CDR3 protein: CASSLRADMNTEAFF
clone size: .; J gene: TRBJ1-1; V gene: TRBV27; D gene: TRBD1; CDR3 DNA: TGTGCCAGCAGGACAACAGGGGCGGGTGAAGCTTTCTTT; CDR3 protein: CASRTTGAGEAFF
clone size: few; J gene: TRBJ1-2; V gene: TRBV15; D gene: .; CDR3 DNA: TGTGCCACCAGCAGAGATCCCGGCTTCTATGGCTACACCTTC; CDR3 protein: CATSRDPGFYGYTF
clone size: many; J gene: TRBJ1-5; V gene: TRBV7-9; D gene: .; CDR3 DNA: TGTGCCAGCAGCTTGCCTGATCAGCCCCAGCATTTT; CDR3 protein: CASSLPDQPQHF